The 2 T cell receptor beta chains listed next were all sequenced from one sample in a study of regulatory T cells in long-lasting Graves disease. Combining iRepertoire HTBI primers with Arm-PCR of CDR3 regions, the authors built TCR beta libraries. TCRdb fed the multiplex PCR reads into MiXCR, producing one record per CDR3 protein. The sample lists around 500,000 distinct CDR3 sequences, 15% to 20% occurring once. Time point reported: newly diagnosed GD, antithyroid drugs for less than 3 months. PBMCs were the source of the RNA used for TCR sequencing. A further study also used this sample, focusing on T cells in Graves' hyperthyroidism and ophthalmopathy.

The specimen comprised peripheral blood mononuclear cells (PBMCs), sampled at new diagnosis, from a patient treated with antithyroid drugs. Receptors originate from a woman aged 35-60 years with Graves disease.

This clonotype was picked up a small number of times. V gene TRBV5-1 combines with J gene TRBJ2-1, with 7 bases aligning to TRBD2. Losses at the gene ends were 4 bases for V and 0 bases for J; bases not matched to a gene: 4. Looked up from germline, CDR1 is SGHRS and CDR2 is YFSETQ. The CDR3 sequence is 15 residues long. DNA for the CDR3: TGCGCCAGCAGCCCGGGGGAGGGCTCCTACAATGAGCAGTTCTTC. It encodes CASSPGEGSYNEQFF.

This clonotype came up many times. V usage is TRBV6-1 and J usage is TRBJ1-2, with D unclear. V lost 11 bases and J 4 bases, leaving 14 bases between the germline ends. CDR1 and CDR2 (germline): MNHNS, SASEGT. The CDR3 runs 12 residues. The CDR3 DNA reads TGTGCCGTAGGAGTGTTGGGCTATGGCTACACCTTC. Translating gives CAVGVLGYGYTF.